These 25 T cell receptor beta chains share one sample of origin, sequenced in a study of PD-L1 blockade in urothelial cancer. Profiling relied on immunoSEQ multiplex PCR, and the TCRdb table lists in-frame clones only, not all of them. The sample gives fewer than 75,000 clones, around four fifths of which show up once; less than 5.5% is in the top ten. Sample: PBMCs, taken around atezolizumab (anti-PD-L1) treatment. These receptors were obtained from a man between 65 and 80 years old with urothelial cancer.

V is TRBV7-2 and J is TRBJ1-4; D call uncertain. Per germline, CDR1 SGHTA and CDR2 FQGNSA. Trimming took off 5 bases at V and 6 bases at J, with 16 bases between the two ends. This CDR3 comprises 15 residues. Here the CDR3 reads CASSPKRRADEKLFF. The CDR3 nucleotides read TGTGCCAGCAGCCCTAAAAGGCGGGCCGATGAAAAACTGTTTTTT.

The genes are TRBV19 and TRBJ1-3, with TRBD1 as a possible D gene (6 bases). The CDR3 length is 14 residues. The germline CDR1 and CDR2 sequences are LNHDA and SQIVND (reference sequence). Trimming removed 10 bases at V and 3 bases at J, with 16 bases between. DNA for the CDR3: TGTGCCACTCAGCAGGGGCGGAGTGGAAACACCATATATTTT. Translating gives CATQQGRSGNTIYF.

The V and J genes are TRBV11-2 and TRBJ1-1, with 10 bases matching TRBD1. The trim removed 5 bases at V and 4 bases at J, leaving 4 bases unmatched. The V gene's germline CDR1 is SGHAT and CDR2 FQNNGV. This CDR3 spans 14 amino acids. DNA of the CDR3: TGTGCCAGCAGCACGGACAGGGGGATCACTGAAGCTTTCTTT. Its protein product is CASSTDRGITEAFF. Drawing the rest from reference TRBV11-2 and TRBJ1-1, the complete variable domain is EAGVAQSPRYKIIEKRQSVAFWCNPISGHATLYWYQQILGQGPKLLIQFQNNGVVDDSQLPKDRFSAERLKGVDSTLKIQPAKLEDSAVYLCASSTDRGITEAFFGQGTRLTVV.

The V gene is TRBV5-1, the J gene TRBJ2-2; 12 positions agree with TRBD2. V shed 0 bases and J 2 bases; nucleotides not matched to a gene: 8. The CDR3 sequence is 19 residues long. Germline V gene sequence: CDR1 SGHRS, CDR2 YFSETQ. The CDR3 reads CASSLEGLAGGPNTGELFF. The DNA for the CDR3 is TGCGCCAGCAGCTTGGAAGGCCTAGCGGGAGGGCCAAACACCGGGGAGCTGTTTTTT.

The sample holds one count of this clone. V gene TRBV28 combines with J gene TRBJ1-1; D is undetermined. The CDR3 is made up of 13 amino acids. V was shortened by 11 bases and J by 6 bases, with 19 bases between the two germline ends. Germline V gene lookup returns CDR1 MDHEN and CDR2 SYDVKM. The DNA of the CDR3 is TGTGCCTCCCTTACGAGCCCGATCCCTGAAGCTTTCTTT. As protein: CASLTSPIPEAFF.

Written as DNA, the CDR3 is TGCGCCAGTGCACCGGGACTAGGCCCAGGCGAGCAGTACTTC. This codes for CASAPGLGPGEQYF. J is TRBJ2-7 and V is TRBV10-2; 8 nucleotides match TRBD2. This CDR3 is 14 amino acids long. J was trimmed by 6 bases and V by 9 bases; bases with no gene match: 13. Germline V lookup: CDR1 WSHSY, CDR2 SAAADI.

This clone was counted a few times. V and J are TRBV6-1 and TRBJ2-7; the D is unclear. The CDR3 length is 12 residues. The germline gives CDR1 MNHNS, CDR2 SASEGT. Trimming removed 7 bases from V and 7 bases from J, with 14 bases in between. The CDR3 reads CASKETPREQYF. CDR3 DNA: TGTGCCAGCAAGGAGACCCCCCGGGAGCAGTACTTC.

The chain has TRBV6-6 and TRBJ2-1, with 9 bases matching TRBD1. The CDR3 spans 14 residues. The trim removed 6 bases at V and 7 bases at J, leaving 7 bases unmatched. The germline V gene encodes CDR1 MNHNY and CDR2 SVGAGI (reference sequence). The CDR3 sequence is CASSLGQGWNEQFF. The CDR3 DNA reads TGTGCCAGCAGCCTTGGACAGGGGTGGAATGAGCAGTTCTTC.

The chain combines TRBV28 with TRBJ2-3; TRBD2 matches 13 bases. The CDR3 loop spans 22 amino acids. The germline CDR1 and CDR2 sequences are MDHEN and SYDVKM. Germline trimming cut 3 bases from V and 0 bases from J; bases unmatched to any gene: 18. As DNA, the CDR3 is TGTGCCAGCAGTTTTGGTTGGCCAGCTCCGGGACTAGCGGGAAGTAGCACAGATACGCAGTATTTT. This gives the protein CASSFGWPAPGLAGSSTDTQYF. The complete variable domain, with remaining parts taken from reference TRBV28 and TRBJ2-3, reads DVKVTQSSRYLVKRTGEKVFLECVQDMDHENMFWYRQDPGLGLRLIYFSYDVKMKEKGDIPEGYSVSREKKERFSLILESASTNQTSMYLCASSFGWPAPGLAGSSTDTQYFGPGTRLTVL.

This clone was recorded a few times. This chain connects TRBV7-2 to TRBJ2-3, with D perhaps TRBD1 (5 bases). Germline-derived CDR1 and CDR2 are SGHTA and FQGNSA. The CDR3 loop spans 14 amino acids. Trimming removed 5 bases from V and 1 base from J, with 10 bases in between. Here the CDR3 DNA reads TGTGCCAGCAGCCCTCGACAGCGCACAGATACGCAGTATTTT. It specifies CASSPRQRTDTQYF. Looking up the rest from reference TRBV7-2 and TRBJ2-3 gives the full variable domain: GAGVSQSPSNKVTEKGKDVELRCDPISGHTALYWYRQSLGQGLEFLIYFQGNSAPDKSGLPSDRFSAERTGGSVSTLTIQRTQQEDSAVYLCASSPRQRTDTQYFGPGTRLTVL.

This clone was picked up one time. This chain connects TRBV5-4 to TRBJ1-1, with 7 bases aligning to TRBD1. Germline V gives CDR1 SGHNT, CDR2 YYREEE (reference sequence). J gave up 1 base and V 3 bases, and 6 bases lay outside the gene matches. The CDR3 consists of 15 residues. The CDR3 region is CASSSRDRANTEAFF. CDR3 coding DNA: TGTGCCAGCAGCTCCAGAGACAGGGCGAACACTGAAGCTTTCTTT.

This chain links TRBV18 with TRBJ1-1, with TRBD1 identical over 10 bases. This CDR3 has 14 residues. The junction had 5 bases not matched to a gene; V was cut back by 6 bases and J by 4 bases. Per the germline V gene, CDR1 is KGHSH and CDR2 is LQKENI. As DNA, the CDR3 is TGTGCCAGCTCGCCGCGGACAGGGGGCACTGAAGCTTTCTTT. It yields the protein CASSPRTGGTEAFF. Looking up the rest from reference TRBV18 and TRBJ1-1 gives the full variable domain: NAGVMQNPRHLVRRRGQEARLRCSPMKGHSHVYWYRQLPEEGLKFMVYLQKENIIDESGMPKERFSAEFPKEGPSILRIQQVVRGDSAAYFCASSPRTGGTEAFFGQGTRLTVV.

J is TRBJ2-7 and V is TRBV6-5; unclear D gene. CDR1 is MNHEY and CDR2 is SVGAGI in the germline V gene. CDR3 length: 14 amino acids. Trimming removed 6 bases from V and 1 base from J, with 13 bases in between. In DNA form, the CDR3 reads TGTGCCAGCAGCGTCCGCCCAGAATCCTACGAGCAGTACTTC. Its translation: CASSVRPESYEQYF.

The sample holds one count of this clone. V usage is TRBV27 and J usage is TRBJ1-1; 7 bases are shared with TRBD1. The CDR3 totals 17 residues. Germline V gene lookup returns CDR1 MNHEY and CDR2 SMNVEV (reference sequence). The V segment lost 6 bases and the J segment 0 bases; nucleotides outside the gene matches: 13. The CDR3 loop is CASSLTSGQTMNTEAFF. CDR3 coding DNA: TGTGCCAGCAGCCTAACCTCGGGACAGACAATGAACACTGAAGCTTTCTTT.

This chain connects TRBV19 to TRBJ2-6, with a tentative D call TRBD1 (5 bases). The CDR3 covers 16 residues. V lost 5 bases, J lost 2 bases, and 13 bases lay in between. Germline V gene data show CDR1 as LNHDA and CDR2 as SQIVND (reference sequence). In nucleotides, the CDR3 is TGTGCCAGTAGTGCACAGCAGGGTACTGGGGCCAACGTCCTGACTTTC. Translating gives CASSAQQGTGANVLTF.

The chain joins TRBV9 to TRBJ2-7, with 7 positions matching TRBD1. The germline V gene has CDR1 SGDLS and CDR2 YYNGEE. This CDR3 contains 14 residues. J was trimmed by 2 bases and V by 0 bases; bases with no gene match: 2. The CDR3 bases are TGTGCCAGCAGCGTAGCCACAGGGGCCTACGAGCAGTACTTC. It is translated as CASSVATGAYEQYF.

This clone was counted only a few times. J is TRBJ2-3 and V is TRBV4-1; 12 bases are a match to TRBD2. There are 17 residues in the CDR3. J gave up 5 bases and V 1 base, and 7 bases lay outside the gene matches. Germline lookup yields CDR1 MGHRA and CDR2 YSYEKL. The CDR3 is CASSQGLAGGPKDTQYF. CDR3 nucleotides: TGCGCCAGCAGCCAAGGCCTAGCGGGAGGGCCAAAAGATACGCAGTATTTT.

The chain employs TRBV18 and TRBJ1-2, with D tentatively TRBD1 (5 bases). The germline V gene has CDR1 KGHSH and CDR2 LQKENI. The CDR3 runs 14 residues. V was cut by 3 bases and J by 1 base, with 9 bases left in between. In DNA form, the CDR3 reads TGTGCCAGCTCACCCTCCGACAGTAACTATGGCTACACCTTC. Amino acids: CASSPSDSNYGYTF.

V is TRBV7-2 and J is TRBJ2-7; 8 bases match TRBD1. The CDR3 spans 13 residues. Germline assignment: CDR1 SGHTA and CDR2 FQGNSA. The V segment lost 3 bases and the J segment 6 bases; nucleotides outside the gene matches: 4. The chain's CDR3 is CASSFRDRPEQYF. The DNA of the CDR3 is TGTGCCAGCAGCTTCCGGGACAGGCCCGAGCAGTACTTC.

The V and J genes are TRBV15 and TRBJ2-7; 12 bases line up with TRBD2. The J segment lost 2 bases and the V segment lost 1 base, leaving 6 bases of the junction unmatched. This CDR3 is built from 17 residues. Germline V gives CDR1 LNHNV, CDR2 YYDKDF (reference sequence). The CDR3 loop reads CATSRGRLAGATYEQYF. The CDR3 DNA follows: TGTGCCACCAGCAGAGGGAGACTAGCGGGAGCAACCTACGAGCAGTACTTC. The whole variable domain, remainder taken from reference TRBV15 and TRBJ2-7, is DAMVIQNPRYQVTQFGKPVTLSCSQTLNHNVMYWYQQKSSQAPKLLFHYYDKDFNNEADTPDNFQSRRPNTSFCFLDIRSPGLGDTAMYLCATSRGRLAGATYEQYFGPGTRLTVT.

The chain carries TRBV19 and TRBJ1-1; no definite D call. CDR1 is LNHDA and CDR2 is SQIVND in the germline V gene (reference sequence). The CDR3 length is 16 residues. The V end lost 3 bases, the J end lost 5 bases, and 19 bases lay between the germline ends. The CDR3 loop is CASSILAVIGGTEAFF. Written as DNA, the CDR3 is TGTGCCAGTAGTATTTTGGCAGTAATCGGCGGTACTGAAGCTTTCTTT.

V usage is TRBV5-4 and J usage is TRBJ2-5, with 7 positions matching TRBD2. The CDR3 sequence is 16 residues long. Germline V gene sequence: CDR1 SGHNT, CDR2 YYREEE (reference sequence). After removal of 4 bases from V and 5 bases from J, the junction contained 14 bases not matched to a gene. For the CDR3, the DNA is TGTGCCAGCAGCCAGATTTCTGGGGGGGTTGGGGAGACCCAGTACTTC. Encoded protein: CASSQISGGVGETQYF.

The chain links TRBV2 to TRBJ2-7, with a tentative D call TRBD1 (5 bases). Trimming left V 8 bases short and J 4 bases short, with 6 bases between. The CDR3 runs to 10 residues. Per the germline V gene, CDR1 is SNHLY and CDR2 is FYNNEI. This CDR3 reads CASGAYEQYF. The DNA for the CDR3 is TGTGCCAGCGGGGCGTACGAGCAGTACTTC. The complete variable domain, with remaining parts taken from reference TRBV2 and TRBJ2-7, reads EPEVTQTPSHQVTQMGQEVILRCVPISNHLYFYWYRQILGQKVEFLVSFYNNEISEKSEIFDDQFSVERPDGSNFTLKIRSTKLEDSAMYFCASGAYEQYFGPGTRLTVT.

This chain uses TRBV9 with TRBJ2-5; possibly TRBD1 for D (5 bases). Germline values: CDR1 SGDLS, CDR2 YYNGEE. Trimming removed 0 bases at V and 0 bases at J, with 12 bases between. The CDR3 runs to 16 residues. CDR3 bases: TGTGCCAGCAGCGTAGATCCCAGGGCCGACCAAGAGACCCAGTACTTC. This translates into CASSVDPRADQETQYF.

This sequence joins TRBV21-1 and TRBJ2-1; the table's TRBD2 call for D was not verified on the DNA. TRBV21-1 is shown as a pseudogene. The CDR3 runs to 13 residues. The CDR3 loop is CASSKGECPPPFF. The CDR3 nucleotides are TGTGCCAGCAGCAAAGGGGAGTGCCCCCCCCCGTTCTTC.